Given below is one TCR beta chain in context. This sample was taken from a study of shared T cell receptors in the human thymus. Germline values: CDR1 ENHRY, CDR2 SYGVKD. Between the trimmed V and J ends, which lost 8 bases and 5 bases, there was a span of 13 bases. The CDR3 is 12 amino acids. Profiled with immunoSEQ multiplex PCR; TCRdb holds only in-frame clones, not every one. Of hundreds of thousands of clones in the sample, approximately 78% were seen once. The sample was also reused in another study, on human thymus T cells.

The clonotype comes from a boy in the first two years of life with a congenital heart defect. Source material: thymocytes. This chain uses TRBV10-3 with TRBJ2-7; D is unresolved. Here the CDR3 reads CAIESGRHEQYF. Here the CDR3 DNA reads TGTGCCATCGAAAGTGGCCGTCACGAGCAGTACTTC.